The rows below give T cell receptor beta chains drawn from one sample of a study of blood T cell repertoires in COVID-19. The data were produced by immunoSEQ multiplex PCR, yet TCRdb's version contains in-frame clones alone and is incomplete. This table holds around 170,000 clones, approximately 79% found once. The sequenced material came from peripheral blood. The receptor source for this set is an elderly woman with acute or convalescent COVID-19. The CDR3 runs from the conserved cysteine through the conserved F or W. Fields, in order: J gene, clone size, V gene, D gene, CDR3 protein, CDR3 DNA. D genes are given only for firm matches. Not all rows give a size; the values are once, few, many and, for expanded clones, a class.

j_call: TRBJ1-6; clone_size: .; v_call: TRBV6-5; d_call: TRBD1; cdr3_aa: CASSYQPGQGHSPLHF; cdr3_nt: TGTGCCAGCAGTTACCAACCGGGACAGGGGCATTCACCCCTCCACTTT
j_call: TRBJ1-1; clone_size: .; v_call: TRBV6-5; d_call: .; cdr3_aa: CASSYSFWDNTEAFF; cdr3_nt: TGTGCCAGCAGTTACTCGTTCTGGGACAATACTGAAGCTTTCTTT
j_call: TRBJ1-5; clone_size: .; v_call: TRBV2; d_call: .; cdr3_aa: CATSRGVSQPQHF; cdr3_nt: TGTGCCACCTCGCGGGGGGTGTCTCAGCCCCAGCATTTT
j_call: TRBJ1-3; clone_size: once; v_call: TRBV18; d_call: .; cdr3_aa: CASSYFGNTIYF; cdr3_nt: TGTGCCAGCTCATACTTCGGAAACACCATATATTTT
j_call: TRBJ1-1; clone_size: .; v_call: TRBV28; d_call: .; cdr3_aa: CASRTGFEAFF; cdr3_nt: TGTGCCAGCAGAACGGGATTTGAAGCTTTCTTT
j_call: TRBJ2-2; clone_size: .; v_call: TRBV6-5; d_call: TRBD1; cdr3_aa: CASSATGGYTGELFF; cdr3_nt: TGTGCCAGCAGCGCGACAGGGGGGTACACCGGGGAGCTGTTTTTT
j_call: TRBJ1-1; clone_size: once; v_call: TRBV19; d_call: .; cdr3_aa: CASSLDTGYREAFF; cdr3_nt: TGTGCCAGTAGCCTAGATACAGGGTACCGGGAAGCTTTCTTT
j_call: TRBJ1-2; clone_size: few; v_call: TRBV2; d_call: TRBD1; cdr3_aa: CASAEGQENYGYTF; cdr3_nt: TGTGCCAGCGCGGAGGGACAGGAAAACTATGGCTACACCTTC
j_call: TRBJ2-1; clone_size: .; v_call: TRBV11-3; d_call: TRBD1; cdr3_aa: CASSPGDRGHEQFF; cdr3_nt: TGTGCCAGCAGCCCGGGGGACAGGGGGCATGAGCAGTTCTTC
j_call: TRBJ2-7; clone_size: .; v_call: TRBV2; d_call: TRBD2; cdr3_aa: CASTFYSGSRSYEQYF; cdr3_nt: TGTGCCAGCACCTTCTATAGCGGGAGTCGCTCCTACGAGCAGTACTTC
j_call: TRBJ1-1; clone_size: .; v_call: TRBV27; d_call: .; cdr3_aa: CASRFMGRSTEAFF; cdr3_nt: TGTGCCAGCAGATTTATGGGGCGGAGCACTGAAGCTTTCTTT
j_call: TRBJ2-7; clone_size: .; v_call: TRBV12-3/TRBV12-4; d_call: .; cdr3_aa: CASSSGYEQYF; cdr3_nt: TGTGCCAGCAGCTCGGGCTACGAGCAGTACTTC
j_call: TRBJ2-7; clone_size: .; v_call: TRBV9; d_call: .; cdr3_aa: CASSVAQRSYEQYF; cdr3_nt: TGTGCCAGCAGCGTAGCTCAGCGCTCCTACGAGCAGTACTTC
j_call: TRBJ2-3; clone_size: .; v_call: TRBV10-1; d_call: TRBD1; cdr3_aa: CASSPEDRGLVTDTQYF; cdr3_nt: TGCGCCAGCAGTCCCGAAGACAGGGGGCTCGTCACAGATACGCAGTATTTT
j_call: TRBJ1-5; clone_size: .; v_call: TRBV27; d_call: .; cdr3_aa: CASSRTVGNQPQHF; cdr3_nt: TGTGCCAGCAGTCGGACAGTTGGCAATCAGCCCCAGCATTTT
j_call: TRBJ2-1; clone_size: few; v_call: TRBV28; d_call: TRBD2; cdr3_aa: CATNTLAARGNNEQFF; cdr3_nt: TGTGCCACAAACACGCTAGCGGCTCGAGGGAACAATGAGCAGTTCTTC
j_call: TRBJ2-5; clone_size: .; v_call: TRBV3-1/TRBV3-2; d_call: TRBD1; cdr3_aa: CASSQPGQQETQYF; cdr3_nt: TGTGCCAGCAGCCAACCGGGACAGCAAGAGACCCAGTACTTC
j_call: TRBJ1-3; clone_size: few; v_call: TRBV15; d_call: .; cdr3_aa: CATSRDRGAGNTIYF; cdr3_nt: TGTGCCACCAGCAGAGATCGGGGGGCTGGAAACACCATATATTTT
j_call: TRBJ2-7; clone_size: .; v_call: TRBV7-9; d_call: TRBD2; cdr3_aa: CASNTGLAGVGEQYF; cdr3_nt: TGTGCCAGCAACACGGGACTAGCGGGAGTTGGCGAGCAGTACTTC
j_call: TRBJ1-6; clone_size: .; v_call: TRBV28; d_call: .; cdr3_aa: CASKRLRGTYNSPLHF; cdr3_nt: TGTGCCAGCAAACGTTTAAGGGGCACCTATAATTCACCCCTCCACTTT
j_call: TRBJ2-5; clone_size: .; v_call: TRBV20-1; d_call: .; cdr3_aa: CSASPPQVVKETQYF; cdr3_nt: TGCAGTGCTAGTCCCCCCCAGGTTGTAAAAGAGACCCAGTACTTC
j_call: TRBJ2-3; clone_size: .; v_call: TRBV5-6; d_call: .; cdr3_aa: CASSPGYVTDTQYF; cdr3_nt: TGTGCCAGCAGCCCGGGATATGTCACAGATACGCAGTATTTT
j_call: TRBJ2-3; clone_size: .; v_call: TRBV19; d_call: .; cdr3_aa: CASSIDLRESTDTQYF; cdr3_nt: TGTGCCAGTAGTATAGATCTGCGGGAAAGCACAGATACGCAGTATTTT
j_call: TRBJ2-2; clone_size: .; v_call: TRBV7-2; d_call: .; cdr3_aa: CASSLRDRTGELFF; cdr3_nt: TGTGCCAGCAGCTTGCGGGATCGTACCGGGGAGCTGTTTTTT
j_call: TRBJ2-1; clone_size: .; v_call: TRBV9; d_call: TRBD1; cdr3_aa: CASSGQGILNQRYNEQFF; cdr3_nt: TGTGCCAGCAGCGGACAGGGAATCCTTAATCAACGCTACAATGAGCAGTTCTTC
j_call: TRBJ2-7; clone_size: .; v_call: TRBV29-1; d_call: TRBD1; cdr3_aa: CSMAGTGNSYEQYF; cdr3_nt: TGCAGCATGGCCGGGACAGGGAACTCCTACGAGCAGTACTTC
j_call: TRBJ2-7; clone_size: .; v_call: TRBV7-6; d_call: TRBD1; cdr3_aa: CASSPRQGVPYEQYF; cdr3_nt: TGTGCCAGCAGCCCAAGACAGGGCGTCCCCTACGAGCAGTACTTC
j_call: TRBJ2-3; clone_size: .; v_call: TRBV7-9; d_call: TRBD2; cdr3_aa: CASSLGLAGGTWYF; cdr3_nt: TGTGCCAGCAGCTTGGGACTAGCGGGGGGCACGTGGTATTTT
j_call: TRBJ2-1; clone_size: .; v_call: TRBV9; d_call: TRBD2; cdr3_aa: CASSASGTTVPTEQFF; cdr3_nt: TGTGCCAGCAGCGCGTCCGGGACTACCGTACCCACTGAGCAGTTCTTC
j_call: TRBJ2-1; clone_size: once; v_call: TRBV14; d_call: .; cdr3_aa: CASSRGAHWDEQFF; cdr3_nt: TGTGCCAGCAGCCGCGGGGCCCACTGGGATGAGCAGTTCTTC
j_call: TRBJ1-5; clone_size: .; v_call: TRBV6-5; d_call: .; cdr3_aa: CASSTYNQPQHF; cdr3_nt: TGTGCCAGCAGCACTTATAATCAGCCCCAGCATTTT
j_call: TRBJ2-7; clone_size: .; v_call: TRBV21-1; d_call: .; cdr3_aa: CASSQKGGDRGYEQYF; cdr3_nt: TGTGCCAGCAGTCAAAAGGGTGGGGACAGGGGCTACGAGCAGTACTTC
j_call: TRBJ1-1; clone_size: .; v_call: TRBV7-2; d_call: TRBD1; cdr3_aa: CASSFQGDTEAFF; cdr3_nt: TGTGCCAGCAGCTTCCAGGGGGACACTGAAGCTTTCTTT
j_call: TRBJ2-7; clone_size: .; v_call: TRBV14; d_call: TRBD2; cdr3_aa: CASSQGLAGVGYEQYF; cdr3_nt: TGTGCCAGCAGCCAAGGTCTAGCGGGAGTTGGCTACGAGCAGTACTTC
j_call: TRBJ1-1; clone_size: .; v_call: TRBV10-3; d_call: TRBD1; cdr3_aa: CAISLGQINTEAFF; cdr3_nt: TGTGCCATCAGCTTGGGACAGATCAACACTGAAGCTTTCTTT
j_call: TRBJ2-7; clone_size: .; v_call: TRBV10-3; d_call: TRBD2; cdr3_aa: CAISEVFGTSGRSGYEQYF; cdr3_nt: TGTGCCATCAGTGAAGTGTTTGGGACTAGCGGAAGGAGTGGGTACGAGCAGTACTTC
j_call: TRBJ2-1; clone_size: once; v_call: TRBV24-1; d_call: TRBD2; cdr3_aa: CATSDLRTSGSSNEQFF; cdr3_nt: TGTGCCACCAGTGACCTACGGACTAGCGGGAGCTCCAATGAGCAGTTCTTC
j_call: TRBJ2-2; clone_size: .; v_call: TRBV28; d_call: .; cdr3_aa: CASSRPRDSNTGELFF; cdr3_nt: TGTGCCAGCAGTCGCCCTCGGGACTCGAACACCGGGGAGCTGTTTTTT
j_call: TRBJ1-5; clone_size: .; v_call: TRBV7-2; d_call: .; cdr3_aa: CASSLASDQPQHF; cdr3_nt: TGTGCCAGCAGCTTGGCTAGTGATCAGCCCCAGCATTTT
j_call: TRBJ2-1; clone_size: .; v_call: TRBV19; d_call: .; cdr3_aa: CASSPSYNEQFF; cdr3_nt: TGTGCCAGTAGTCCTTCCTACAATGAGCAGTTCTTC
j_call: TRBJ2-7; clone_size: few; v_call: TRBV10-3; d_call: .; cdr3_aa: CAISGSSRESGLSYEQYF; cdr3_nt: TGTGCCATCAGTGGATCATCTAGGGAAAGCGGCCTCTCCTACGAGCAGTACTTC
j_call: TRBJ2-1; clone_size: .; v_call: TRBV28; d_call: TRBD2; cdr3_aa: CASRAGGFEQFF; cdr3_nt: TGTGCCAGCAGAGCGGGAGGATTTGAGCAGTTCTTC
j_call: TRBJ2-5; clone_size: .; v_call: TRBV5-6; d_call: TRBD1; cdr3_aa: CASSTDRAETQYF; cdr3_nt: TGTGCCAGCAGCACAGACAGGGCTGAGACCCAGTACTTC
j_call: TRBJ2-2; clone_size: .; v_call: TRBV5-1; d_call: TRBD1; cdr3_aa: CASSKRDRGHRGAVF; cdr3_nt: TGCGCCAGCAGCAAGAGGGACAGGGGACACCGGGGAGCTGTTTTT
j_call: TRBJ2-5; clone_size: .; v_call: TRBV2; d_call: .; cdr3_aa: CASMSQETQYF; cdr3_nt: TGTGCCAGCATGAGCCAAGAGACCCAGTACTTC
j_call: TRBJ1-6; clone_size: few; v_call: TRBV19; d_call: .; cdr3_aa: CASSGQNNSPLHF; cdr3_nt: TGTGCCAGTAGTGGACAGAATAATTCACCCCTCCACTTT
j_call: TRBJ2-3; clone_size: once; v_call: TRBV6-5; d_call: TRBD2; cdr3_aa: CASSYKAGAATDTQYF; cdr3_nt: TGTGCCAGCAGTTACAAAGCGGGAGCAGCTACAGATACGCAGTATTTT
j_call: TRBJ2-5; clone_size: .; v_call: TRBV6-5; d_call: TRBD2; cdr3_aa: CASRGLAGGGGTQYF; cdr3_nt: TGTGCCAGCAGGGGACTAGCGGGAGGTGGGGGGACCCAGTACTTC
j_call: TRBJ1-2; clone_size: .; v_call: TRBV28; d_call: TRBD1; cdr3_aa: CASSSAAWDRGGFYGYTF; cdr3_nt: TGTGCCAGCAGCTCCGCCGCCTGGGACAGGGGGGGATTCTATGGCTACACCTTC
j_call: TRBJ2-7; clone_size: many; v_call: TRBV7-9; d_call: .; cdr3_aa: CASSFSLLAYEQYF; cdr3_nt: TGTGCCAGCAGCTTCAGCCTCCTAGCCTACGAGCAGTACTTC
j_call: TRBJ1-5; clone_size: once; v_call: TRBV28; d_call: TRBD1; cdr3_aa: CASSFLGQGFRFSSNQPQHF; cdr3_nt: TGTGCCAGCAGTTTCCTGGGACAGGGTTTTCGGTTTAGTAGCAATCAGCCCCAGCATTTT
j_call: TRBJ1-4; clone_size: .; v_call: TRBV2; d_call: .; cdr3_aa: CATVKLSGEKLFF; cdr3_nt: TGTGCCACGGTAAAGCTGAGCGGTGAAAAACTGTTTTTT
j_call: TRBJ2-1; clone_size: .; v_call: TRBV6-5; d_call: TRBD2; cdr3_aa: CASGEREGRNEQFF; cdr3_nt: TGTGCCAGCGGGGAGCGGGAGGGCCGAAATGAGCAGTTCTTC